Presented here are 7 T cell receptor beta chains from one specimen sequenced in a study of T cell changes during pregnancy in multiple sclerosis. Generated by immunoSEQ multiplex PCR, the TCRdb table keeps only in-frame clones and is missing some. Of 50,000 to 60,000 clones detected, 85% to 95% appear once; the ten largest clones hold approximately 0.27%. Sequences were derived from CD4+ T cells from peripheral blood mononuclear cells, sampled in the second trimester of pregnancy. The receptors derive from a female donor with multiple sclerosis, enrolled in a pregnancy study.

J is TRBJ2-7 and V is TRBV28, with 9 bases aligning to TRBD2. The CDR3 totals 13 residues. The germline V gene has CDR1 MDHEN and CDR2 SYDVKM. Trimming at V came to 8 bases and at J to 3 bases, leaving 5 bases not matched to a gene. In nucleotides, the CDR3 is TGTGCCAGCGGAACTAGCGGGCTCTACGAGCAGTACTTC. It encodes CASGTSGLYEQYF.

The chain joins TRBV7-3 to TRBJ2-6, with 7 bases matching TRBD1. Germline CDR1 reads SGHTA; CDR2 reads FQGTGA. CDR3 length equals 15 residues. Losses at the gene ends were 5 bases for V and 0 bases for J; bases not matched to a gene: 1. For the CDR3, the DNA is TGTGCCAGCAGCCCAGGGGGCTCTGGGGCCAACGTCCTGACTTTC. The encoded protein is CASSPGGSGANVLTF.

The chain recombines TRBV9 with TRBJ2-3; tentative D call: TRBD2 (5 bases). CDR3 length: 15 residues. Between the trimmed V and J ends, which lost 4 bases and 2 bases, there was a span of 14 bases. The germline V gene has CDR1 SGDLS and CDR2 YYNGEE. Written as DNA, the CDR3 is TGTGCCAGCAGCACCAGCGGAGTTGCCACAGATACGCAGTATTTT. It yields the protein CASSTSGVATDTQYF.

The chain uses TRBV15 and TRBJ2-1, with D possibly being TRBD2 (6 bases). Looked up from germline, CDR1 is LNHNV and CDR2 is YYDKDF (reference sequence). V was cut by 0 bases and J by 10 bases, with 19 bases left in between. The CDR3 is 16 residues long. CDR3 loop: CATSRDRSPGVWEQFF. The CDR3 nucleotides read TGTGCCACCAGCAGAGATCGGTCCCCGGGAGTGTGGGAGCAGTTCTTC.

The chain carries TRBV6-5 and TRBJ2-7; 8 bases map to TRBD2. V lost 5 bases and J lost 4; bases outside the gene matches: 7. The CDR3 consists of 14 residues. Germline lookup yields CDR1 MNHEY and CDR2 SVGAGI. CDR3 DNA: TGTGCCAGCAGTAGATTAGCGGGAACTTACGAGCAGTACTTC. Encoded protein: CASSRLAGTYEQYF.

This sequence joins TRBV7-8 and TRBJ2-2; tentative D call: TRBD2 (5 bases). The CDR3 consists of 15 residues. Between the trimmed V and J ends, which lost 5 bases and 3 bases, there was a span of 13 bases. Per germline, CDR1 SGHVS and CDR2 FQNEAQ. CDR3 bases: TGTGCCAGCAGCCCGAGCGGAGCCTACACCGGGGAGCTGTTTTTT. Its translation is CASSPSGAYTGELFF.

This chain uses TRBV29-1 with TRBJ1-2; 8 bases map to TRBD1. Germline lookup yields CDR1 SQVTM and CDR2 ANQGSEA. This CDR3 contains 15 residues. The V and J ends lost 6 bases and 4 bases, in that order; junction bases with no gene match: 13. The CDR3: CSVDLPMTGAYGYTF. CDR3 nucleotides: TGCAGCGTCGACCTTCCTATGACAGGGGCCTATGGCTACACCTTC.